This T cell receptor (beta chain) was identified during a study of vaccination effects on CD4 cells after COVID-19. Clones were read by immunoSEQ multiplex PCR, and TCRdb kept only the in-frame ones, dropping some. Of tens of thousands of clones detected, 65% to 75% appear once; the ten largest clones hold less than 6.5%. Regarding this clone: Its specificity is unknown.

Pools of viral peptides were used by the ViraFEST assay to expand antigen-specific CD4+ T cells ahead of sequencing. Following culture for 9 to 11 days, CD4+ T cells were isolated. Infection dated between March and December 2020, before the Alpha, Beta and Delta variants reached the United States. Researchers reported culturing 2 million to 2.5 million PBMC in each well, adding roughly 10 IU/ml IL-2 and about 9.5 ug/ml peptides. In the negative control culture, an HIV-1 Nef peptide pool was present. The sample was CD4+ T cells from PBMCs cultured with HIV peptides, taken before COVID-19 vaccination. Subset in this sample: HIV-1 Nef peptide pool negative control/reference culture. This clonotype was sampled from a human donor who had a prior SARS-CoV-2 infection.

The CDR3 reads CASSTSGTSTGELFF. In nucleotides, the CDR3 is TGTGCCAGCAGCACATCCGGGACTAGCACCGGGGAGCTGTTTTTT. The V gene is TRBV7-3, the J gene TRBJ2-2; 8 nucleotides match TRBD2. The V and J ends lost 5 bases and 4 bases, in that order; junction bases with no gene match: 6. Per germline, CDR1 SGHTA and CDR2 FQGTGA. The CDR3 sequence is 15 residues long.